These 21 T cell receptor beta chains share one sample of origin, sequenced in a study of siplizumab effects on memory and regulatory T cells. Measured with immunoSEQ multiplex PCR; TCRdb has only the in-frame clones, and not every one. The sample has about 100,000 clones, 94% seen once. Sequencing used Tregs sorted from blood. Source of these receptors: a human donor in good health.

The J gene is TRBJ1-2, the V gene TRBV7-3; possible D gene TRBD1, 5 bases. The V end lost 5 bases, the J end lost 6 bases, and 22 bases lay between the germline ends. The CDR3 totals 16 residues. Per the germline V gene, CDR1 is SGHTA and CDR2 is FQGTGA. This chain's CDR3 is CASSPNPDTLGHGYTF. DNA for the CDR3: TGTGCCAGCAGCCCAAACCCGGACACTCTGGGGCATGGCTACACCTTC. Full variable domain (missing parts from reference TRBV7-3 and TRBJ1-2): GAGVSQTPSNKVTEKGKYVELRCDPISGHTALYWYRQSLGQGPEFLIYFQGTGAADDSGLPNDRFFAVRPEGSVSTLKIQRTERGDSAVYLCASSPNPDTLGHGYTFGSGTRLTVV.

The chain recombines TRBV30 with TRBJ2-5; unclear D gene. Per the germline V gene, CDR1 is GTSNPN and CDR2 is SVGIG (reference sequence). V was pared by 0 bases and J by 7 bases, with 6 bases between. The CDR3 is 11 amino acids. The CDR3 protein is CAWSVSRTQYF. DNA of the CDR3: TGTGCCTGGAGTGTATCGAGGACCCAGTACTTC.

CDR3 region: CASSQDRPYSNQPQHF. In DNA, the CDR3 is TGTGCCAGCAGCCAAGATAGACCGTATAGCAATCAGCCCCAGCATTTT. The chain uses TRBV4-2 and TRBJ1-5; D is uncertain. Trimming stripped 0 bases from V and 0 bases from J, with 9 bases between. Germline CDR1 and CDR2: LGHNA and YNFKEQ. The CDR3 extends over 16 amino acids.

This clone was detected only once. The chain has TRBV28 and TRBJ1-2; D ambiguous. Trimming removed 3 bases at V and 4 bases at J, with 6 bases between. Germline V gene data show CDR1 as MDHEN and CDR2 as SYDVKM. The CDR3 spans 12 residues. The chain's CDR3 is CASSLWSYGYTF. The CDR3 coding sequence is TGTGCCAGCAGTTTGTGGAGCTATGGCTACACCTTC.

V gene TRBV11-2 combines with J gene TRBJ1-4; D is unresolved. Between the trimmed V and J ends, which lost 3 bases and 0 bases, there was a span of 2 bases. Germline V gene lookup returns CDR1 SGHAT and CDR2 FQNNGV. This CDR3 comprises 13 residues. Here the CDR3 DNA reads TGTGCCAGCAGCTTTGCAACTAATGAAAAACTGTTTTTT. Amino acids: CASSFATNEKLFF. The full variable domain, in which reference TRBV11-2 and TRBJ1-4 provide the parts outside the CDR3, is EAGVAQSPRYKIIEKRQSVAFWCNPISGHATLYWYQQILGQGPKLLIQFQNNGVVDDSQLPKDRFSAERLKGVDSTLKIQPAKLEDSAVYLCASSFATNEKLFFGSGTQLSVL.

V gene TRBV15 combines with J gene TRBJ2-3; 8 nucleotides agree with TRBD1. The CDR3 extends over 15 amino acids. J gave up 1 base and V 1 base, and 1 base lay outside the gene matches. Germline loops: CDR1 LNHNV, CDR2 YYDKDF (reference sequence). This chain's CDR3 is CATSRGQGRTDTQYF. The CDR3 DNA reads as TGTGCCACCAGCAGAGGACAGGGGCGCACAGATACGCAGTATTTT.

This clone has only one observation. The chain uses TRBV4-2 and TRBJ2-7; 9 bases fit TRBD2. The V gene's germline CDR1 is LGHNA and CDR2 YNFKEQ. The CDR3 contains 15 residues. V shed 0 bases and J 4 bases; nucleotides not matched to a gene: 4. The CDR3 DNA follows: TGTGCCAGCAGCCAAGATTTGAGCGGGAGGTACGAGCAGTACTTC. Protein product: CASSQDLSGRYEQYF.

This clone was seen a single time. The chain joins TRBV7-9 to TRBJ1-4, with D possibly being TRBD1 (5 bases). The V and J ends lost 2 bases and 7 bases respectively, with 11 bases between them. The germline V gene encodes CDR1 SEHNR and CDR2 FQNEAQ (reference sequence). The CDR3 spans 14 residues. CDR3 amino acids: CASSLQERGEKLFF. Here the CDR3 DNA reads TGTGCCAGCAGCTTACAGGAAAGGGGTGAAAAACTGTTTTTT.

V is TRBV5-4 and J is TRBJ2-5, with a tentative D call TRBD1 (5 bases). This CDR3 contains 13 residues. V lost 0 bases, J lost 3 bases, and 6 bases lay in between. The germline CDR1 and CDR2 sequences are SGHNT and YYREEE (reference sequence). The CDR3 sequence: CASSLVGEETQYF. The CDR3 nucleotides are TGTGCCAGCAGCTTGGTAGGGGAAGAGACCCAGTACTTC.

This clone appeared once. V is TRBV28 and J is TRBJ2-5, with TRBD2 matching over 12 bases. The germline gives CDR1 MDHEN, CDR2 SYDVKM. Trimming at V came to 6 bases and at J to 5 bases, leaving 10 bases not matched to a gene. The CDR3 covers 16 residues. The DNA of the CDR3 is TGTGCCAGCAGACATAGACTAGCGGGAGTGTGGGAGACCCAGTACTTC. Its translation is CASRHRLAGVWETQYF. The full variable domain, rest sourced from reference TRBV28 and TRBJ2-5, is DVKVTQSSRYLVKRTGEKVFLECVQDMDHENMFWYRQDPGLGLRLIYFSYDVKMKEKGDIPEGYSVSREKKERFSLILESASTNQTSMYLCASRHRLAGVWETQYFGPGTRLLVL.

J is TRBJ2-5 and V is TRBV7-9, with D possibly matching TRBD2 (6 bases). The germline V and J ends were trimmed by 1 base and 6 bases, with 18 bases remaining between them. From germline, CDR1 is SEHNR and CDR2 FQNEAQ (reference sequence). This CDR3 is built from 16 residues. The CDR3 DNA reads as TGTGCCAGCAGCTTAGGGGCGGAGGGGCTGAGGAAGACCCAGTACTTC. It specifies CASSLGAEGLRKTQYF.

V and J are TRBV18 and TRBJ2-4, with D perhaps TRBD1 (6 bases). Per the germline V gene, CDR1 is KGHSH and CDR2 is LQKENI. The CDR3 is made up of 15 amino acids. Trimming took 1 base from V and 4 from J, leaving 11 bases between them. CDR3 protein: CASSPLPGQKNIQYF. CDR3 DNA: TGTGCCAGCTCACCACTTCCCGGACAGAAAAACATTCAGTACTTC. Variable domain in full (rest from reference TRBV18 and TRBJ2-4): NAGVMQNPRHLVRRRGQEARLRCSPMKGHSHVYWYRQLPEEGLKFMVYLQKENIIDESGMPKERFSAEFPKEGPSILRIQQVVRGDSAAYFCASSPLPGQKNIQYFGAGTRLSVL.

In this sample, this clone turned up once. As DNA, the CDR3 is TGTGCCATCAGTGAGCCAGGGTTCACTGAAGCTTTCTTT. Its translation is CAISEPGFTEAFF. This sequence joins TRBV10-3 and TRBJ1-1; D possibly corresponds to TRBD1 (5 bases). Trimming shortened V by 2 bases and J by 4 bases, and 8 bases separated the two germline ends. CDR1 is ENHRY and CDR2 is SYGVKD in the germline V gene. This CDR3 spans 13 amino acids.

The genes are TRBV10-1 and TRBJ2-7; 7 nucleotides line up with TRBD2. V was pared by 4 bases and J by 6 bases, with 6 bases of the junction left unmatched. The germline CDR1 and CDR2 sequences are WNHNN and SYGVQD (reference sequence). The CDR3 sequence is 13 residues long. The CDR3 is CASSASRLAEQYF. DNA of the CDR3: TGCGCCAGCAGTGCGAGCCGACTAGCCGAGCAGTACTTC.

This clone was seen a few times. CDR3: CASSLDEVMRGQPQHF. DNA of the CDR3: TGCGCCAGCAGCTTGGACGAGGTTATGAGAGGGCAGCCCCAGCATTTT. This chain connects TRBV5-1 to TRBJ1-5, with D unresolved. This CDR3 has 16 amino acids. V lost 0 bases and J 7 bases, leaving 17 bases between the germline ends. Germline values: CDR1 SGHRS, CDR2 YFSETQ. The whole variable domain, remainder taken from reference TRBV5-1 and TRBJ1-5, is KAGVTQTPRYLIKTRGQQVTLSCSPISGHRSVSWYQQTPGQGLQFLFEYFSETQRNKGNFPGRFSGRQFSNSRSEMNVSTLELGDSALYLCASSLDEVMRGQPQHFGDGTRLSIL.

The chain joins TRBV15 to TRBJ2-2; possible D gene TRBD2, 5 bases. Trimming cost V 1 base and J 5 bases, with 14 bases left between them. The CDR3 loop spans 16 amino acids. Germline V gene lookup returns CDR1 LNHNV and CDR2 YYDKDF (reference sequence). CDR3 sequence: CATSRVIGPGTGELFF. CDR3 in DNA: TGTGCCACCAGCAGAGTAATCGGCCCGGGAACCGGGGAGCTGTTTTTT.

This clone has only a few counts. CDR3 in DNA: TGTGCCAGCAGTGTTGGATTGGGACTGACCACAGATACGCAGTATTTT. It codes for CASSVGLGLTTDTQYF. This chain uses TRBV2 with TRBJ2-3; a weak D match, TRBD2 (6 bases). The CDR3 runs to 16 residues. Germline values: CDR1 SNHLY, CDR2 FYNNEI. Trimming took off 4 bases at V and 2 bases at J, with 16 bases between the two ends.

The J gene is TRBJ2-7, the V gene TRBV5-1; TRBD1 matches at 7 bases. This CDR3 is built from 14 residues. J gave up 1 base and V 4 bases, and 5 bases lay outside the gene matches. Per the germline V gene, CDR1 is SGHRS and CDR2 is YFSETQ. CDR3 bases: TGCGCCAGCAGCGCCAGGGACAGATCCTACGAGCAGTACTTC. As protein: CASSARDRSYEQYF.

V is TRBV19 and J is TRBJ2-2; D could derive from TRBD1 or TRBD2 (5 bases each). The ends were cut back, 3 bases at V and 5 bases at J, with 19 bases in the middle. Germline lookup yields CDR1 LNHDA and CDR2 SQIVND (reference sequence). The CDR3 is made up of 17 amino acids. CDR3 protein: CASSIVLGDLGTGELFF. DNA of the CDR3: TGTGCCAGTAGTATTGTTCTGGGGGATTTAGGGACCGGGGAGCTGTTTTTT.

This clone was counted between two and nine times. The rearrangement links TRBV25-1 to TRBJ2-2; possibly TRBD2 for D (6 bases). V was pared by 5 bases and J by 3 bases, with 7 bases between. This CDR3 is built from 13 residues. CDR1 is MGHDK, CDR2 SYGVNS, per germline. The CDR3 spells CASSWGDTGELFF. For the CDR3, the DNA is TGTGCCAGCAGTTGGGGGGACACCGGGGAGCTGTTTTTT.

The CDR3 bases are TGTGCCAGCAGCTTAGCGACCTTTAAAGGGCATACGCAGTATTTT. This gives the protein CASSLATFKGHTQYF. The chain recombines TRBV7-2 with TRBJ2-3, with D unclear. The CDR3 is 15 amino acids. The V gene's germline CDR1 is SGHTA and CDR2 FQGNSA. The V end was cut by 0 bases, the J end by 7 bases, with 14 bases between.